Below, 12 T cell receptor beta chains from the same sample are listed, as sequenced in a study of blood T cell repertoires in COVID-19. Here immunoSEQ multiplex PCR was the method, and the copy in TCRdb shows in-frame clones only, minus some. The sample gives 300,000 to 400,000 clones, 88% of which show up once; approximately 1.8% is in the top ten. Sequencing was performed on peripheral blood. All receptors come from a young woman with COVID-19, enrolled during active disease.

This chain connects TRBV18 to TRBJ2-2; 9 bases line up with TRBD1. Unmatched junction bases numbered 11, after V lost 3 bases and J lost 6 bases. Per the germline V gene, CDR1 is KGHSH and CDR2 is LQKENI. This CDR3 comprises 17 residues. DNA of the CDR3: TGTGCCAGCTCACCTTACCCCGCGGGACAGGGTTCCGGGGAGCTGTTTTTT. Residues: CASSPYPAGQGSGELFF.

The chain combines TRBV30 with TRBJ1-2, with 7 bases lining up with TRBD1. The CDR3 consists of 16 residues. The trim removed 0 bases at V and 2 bases at J, leaving 9 bases unmatched. Germline assignment: CDR1 GTSNPN and CDR2 SVGIG (reference sequence). The DNA for the CDR3 is TGTGCCTGGAGTGTATTTGGCAGGGGACAGAACTATGGCTACACCTTC. Encoded protein: CAWSVFGRGQNYGYTF.

J is TRBJ2-7 and V is TRBV3-1 (or the pseudogene TRBV3-2), with 9 bases that match TRBD1. There are 13 residues in the CDR3. The germline gives CDR1 LGHDT, CDR2 YNNKEL (reference sequence). The trim removed 0 bases at V and 12 bases at J, leaving 6 bases unmatched. The CDR3 spells CASSQDGTGLLYV. The CDR3 DNA is TGTGCCAGCAGCCAAGACGGGACAGGGCTTCTGTACGTC.

This chain uses TRBV5-4 with TRBJ2-2; unclear D gene. Trimming removed 4 bases at V and 0 bases at J, with 13 bases between. CDR3 size: 16 residues. CDR1 and CDR2 (germline): SGHNT, YYREEE (reference sequence). The CDR3 DNA sequence: TGTGCCAGCAGCCGTACAGCAGCCGCGAACACCGGGGAGCTGTTTTTT. This encodes CASSRTAAANTGELFF.

The chain has TRBV7-9 and TRBJ2-5; maybe TRBD2 (6 bases). Germline V CDR1 and CDR2: SEHNR, FQNEAQ (reference sequence). Trimming stripped 5 bases from V and 2 bases from J, with 12 bases between. CDR3 size: 14 residues. DNA of the CDR3: TGTGCCAGCAGCCTCCTCGGAGGGCAAGAGACCCAGTACTTC. Its protein is CASSLLGGQETQYF.

J is TRBJ2-7 and V is TRBV10-1; D may be TRBD1 (6 bases). Trimming removed 10 bases from V and 4 bases from J, with 8 bases in between. The V gene's germline CDR1 is WNHNN and CDR2 SYGVQD (reference sequence). The CDR3 has 10 residues. The CDR3 DNA reads as TGCGCCAAAACAGGGTACGAGCAGTACTTC. This sequence encodes CAKTGYEQYF.

This sequence joins TRBV4-2 and TRBJ1-2, with D possibly being TRBD1 (6 bases). Looked up from germline, CDR1 is LGHNA and CDR2 is YNFKEQ. With 5 bases removed from V and 7 bases from J, the gap between germline ends came to 14 bases. The CDR3 runs 13 residues. The CDR3 protein is CASSLRQVGGYTF. The CDR3 DNA follows: TGTGCCAGCAGCTTACGACAGGTCGGTGGCTACACCTTC.

The J gene is TRBJ1-1, the V gene TRBV19; the D is unclear. This CDR3 region has 15 residues. Trimming removed 5 bases from V and 1 base from J, with 14 bases in between. The V gene's germline CDR1 is LNHDA and CDR2 SQIVND (reference sequence). This CDR3 reads CASSLLPGTNTEAFF. The CDR3, as DNA: TGTGCCAGTAGTTTATTACCGGGAACGAACACTGAAGCTTTCTTT. The whole variable domain, remainder taken from reference TRBV19 and TRBJ1-1, is DGGITQSPKYLFRKEGQNVTLSCEQNLNHDAMYWYRQDPGQGLRLIYYSQIVNDFQKGDIAEGYSVSREKKESFPLTVTSAQKNPTAFYLCASSLLPGTNTEAFFGQGTRLTVV.

The rearrangement uses TRBV7-9 and TRBJ2-3; D gene uncertain. The CDR3 extends over 14 amino acids. Germline assignment: CDR1 SEHNR and CDR2 FQNEAQ (reference sequence). V lost 4 bases to trimming and J lost 2 bases, with 10 bases between them. The CDR3 DNA follows: TGTGCCAGCAGCTCCCCTACCGACACAGATACGCAGTATTTT. Residues: CASSSPTDTDTQYF.

The rearrangement links TRBV7-2 to TRBJ1-1; 7 bases align to TRBD1. With 3 bases clipped from V and 7 bases from J, the junction kept 14 bases outside the gene matches. Germline CDR1 is SGHTA and CDR2 is FQGNSA. CDR3 length: 16 residues. The CDR3 here is CASSLRLTGFGGEAFF. The CDR3 DNA follows: TGTGCCAGCAGCTTGAGGCTGACAGGGTTCGGTGGTGAAGCTTTCTTT.

This CDR3 reads CASSLAYRAHSPLHF. CDR3 DNA: TGTGCCAGCAGCTTAGCCTACAGGGCGCATTCACCCCTCCACTTT. The chain carries TRBV7-2 and TRBJ1-6; possibly TRBD1 for D (6 bases). Trimming took 0 bases from V and 8 from J, leaving 11 bases between them. The CDR3 extends over 15 amino acids. Germline lookup yields CDR1 SGHTA and CDR2 FQGNSA.

V is TRBV24-1 and J is TRBJ1-2; TRBD1 might be the D (5 bases). Per the germline V gene, CDR1 is KGHDR and CDR2 is SFDVKD. V dropped 4 bases and J dropped 4 bases, with 15 bases sitting between them. CDR3 length: 15 residues. The CDR3 protein is CATSEPQQGIYGYTF. CDR3 bases: TGTGCCACCAGTGAACCACAGCAGGGAATCTATGGCTACACCTTC.